This TCR beta chain was identified during a study of blood T cell repertoires in COVID-19. The table came from immunoSEQ multiplex PCR; TCRdb's copy has only in-frame clones and leaves some out. The sample comprises around 160,000 clones, 80% to 90% of which are singletons, and more than 7.5% rests with the top ten. From germline, CDR1 is LNHDA and CDR2 SQIVND (reference sequence). This CDR3 has 14 amino acids. With 3 bases clipped from V and 10 bases from J, the junction kept 4 bases outside the gene matches. This TCR derives from a woman aged 55-70 years with COVID-19, enrolled during active disease. The specimen sequenced was peripheral blood. V gene TRBV19 combines with J gene TRBJ2-1; 12 bases are shared with TRBD2. CDR3 region: CASSILAGGREQFF. CDR3 coding DNA: TGTGCCAGTAGTATTCTAGCGGGGGGGCGGGAGCAGTTCTTC.